This T cell receptor beta chain emerged from a study of control samples from healthy donors and cancer patients. The repertoire was sequenced with immunoSEQ multiplex PCR; TCRdb's copy has only in-frame clones and lacks some. This sample has over 200,000 clones, with roughly 80% found just once. This clone was seen only a few times. V dropped 5 bases and J dropped 9 bases, with 15 bases sitting between them. CDR3 length: 13 residues. Looked up from germline, CDR1 is SGHRS and CDR2 is YFSETQ. The sequence came from a woman aged 60-75 years with lung cancer. The J gene is TRBJ2-1, the V gene TRBV5-1; perhaps D is TRBD1 or TRBD2 (7 bases each). The specimen sequenced was PBMCs. The CDR3 loop is CASSWEGAREQFF. Here the CDR3 DNA reads TGCGCCAGCAGTTGGGAGGGGGCTCGTGAGCAGTTCTTC.